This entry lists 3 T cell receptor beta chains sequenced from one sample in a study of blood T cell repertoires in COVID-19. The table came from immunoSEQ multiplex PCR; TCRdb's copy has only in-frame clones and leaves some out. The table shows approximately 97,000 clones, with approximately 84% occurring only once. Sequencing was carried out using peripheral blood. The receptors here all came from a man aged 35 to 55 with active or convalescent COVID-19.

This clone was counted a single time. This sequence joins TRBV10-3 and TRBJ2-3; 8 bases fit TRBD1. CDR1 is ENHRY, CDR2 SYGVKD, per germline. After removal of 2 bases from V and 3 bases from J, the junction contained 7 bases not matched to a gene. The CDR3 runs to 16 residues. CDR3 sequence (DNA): TGTGCCATCAGTGAGGAACCGCAGGGGGCTACAGATACGCAGTATTTT. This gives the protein CAISEEPQGATDTQYF.

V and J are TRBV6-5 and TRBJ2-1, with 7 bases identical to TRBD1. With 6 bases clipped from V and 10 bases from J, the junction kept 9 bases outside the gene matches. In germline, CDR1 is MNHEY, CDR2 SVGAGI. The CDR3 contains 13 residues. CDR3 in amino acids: CASSPDRTAEQFF. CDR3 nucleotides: TGTGCCAGCAGCCCGGACAGGACAGCGGAGCAGTTCTTC.

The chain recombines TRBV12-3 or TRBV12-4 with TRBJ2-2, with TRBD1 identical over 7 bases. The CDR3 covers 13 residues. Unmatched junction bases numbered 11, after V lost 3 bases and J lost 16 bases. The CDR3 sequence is CASSFHRGGATFF. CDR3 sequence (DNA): TGTGCCAGCAGTTTCCATAGAGGGGGCGCGACGTTTTTT.